This T cell receptor beta chain appears in the sequencing data of a study of identical twins. Overall study findings and caveats: Beta out-of-frame sequences displayed a weaker excess of sharing between twins. Cord blood beta clonotypes that were abundant carried fewer insertions, and memory repertoires showed no such trend.

Trimming pared 0 bases from V and 5 bases from J, leaving 12 bases between. Germline V lookup: CDR1 SGHDN, CDR2 FVKESK. The CDR3 contains 15 residues. Each cDNA held unique molecular identifiers, and template switching gave it a universal primer site. Via MiXCR, TCRdb re-called the 5' RACE reads, giving one row per CDR3 protein. In the table there are around 1.7 million distinct CDR3 sequences, about 31% of which are singletons. All donors were healthy, and all were Caucasian. About this clonotype: Antigen unknown.

The chain uses TRBV14 and TRBJ2-3; D is possibly TRBD1 (6 bases). The source is a newborn girl in good health. The sample consisted of cord blood. The CDR3 DNA reads TGTGCCAGCAGCCAAGAGGCAGGGGTGGGAGATACGCAGTATTTT. The encoded protein is CASSQEAGVGDTQYF.